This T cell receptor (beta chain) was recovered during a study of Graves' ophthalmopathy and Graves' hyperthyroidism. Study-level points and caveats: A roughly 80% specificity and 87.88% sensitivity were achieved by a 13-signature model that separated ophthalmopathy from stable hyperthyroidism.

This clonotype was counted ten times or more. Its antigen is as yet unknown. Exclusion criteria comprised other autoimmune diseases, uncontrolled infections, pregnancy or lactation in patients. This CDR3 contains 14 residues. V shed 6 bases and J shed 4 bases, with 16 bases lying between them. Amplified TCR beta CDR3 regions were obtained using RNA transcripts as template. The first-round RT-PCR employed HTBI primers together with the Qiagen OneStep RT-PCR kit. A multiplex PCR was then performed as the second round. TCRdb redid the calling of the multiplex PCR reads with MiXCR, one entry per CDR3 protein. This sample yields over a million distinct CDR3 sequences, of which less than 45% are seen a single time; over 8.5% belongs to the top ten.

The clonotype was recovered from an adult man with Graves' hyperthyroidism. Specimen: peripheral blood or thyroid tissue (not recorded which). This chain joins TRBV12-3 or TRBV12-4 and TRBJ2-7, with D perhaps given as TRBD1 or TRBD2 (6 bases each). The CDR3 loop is CASRGEGGEYEQYF. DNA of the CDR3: TGTGCCAGCAGGGGTGAGGGGGGTGAGTACGAGCAGTACTTC.